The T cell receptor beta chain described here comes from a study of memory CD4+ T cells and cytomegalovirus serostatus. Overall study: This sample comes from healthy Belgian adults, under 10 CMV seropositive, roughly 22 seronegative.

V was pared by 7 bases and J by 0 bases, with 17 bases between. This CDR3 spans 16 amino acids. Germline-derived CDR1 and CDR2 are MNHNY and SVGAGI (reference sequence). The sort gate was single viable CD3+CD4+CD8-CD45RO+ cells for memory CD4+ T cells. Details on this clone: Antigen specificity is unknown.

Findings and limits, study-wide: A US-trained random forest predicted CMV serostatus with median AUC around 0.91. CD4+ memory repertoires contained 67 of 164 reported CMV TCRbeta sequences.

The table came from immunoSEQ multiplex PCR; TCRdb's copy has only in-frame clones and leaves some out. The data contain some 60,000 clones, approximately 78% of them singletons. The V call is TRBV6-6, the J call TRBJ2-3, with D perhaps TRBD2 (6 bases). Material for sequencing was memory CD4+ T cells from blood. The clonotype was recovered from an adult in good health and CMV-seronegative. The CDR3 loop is CASNPSREESTDTQYF. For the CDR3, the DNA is TGTGCCAGCAATCCATCGAGGGAGGAAAGCACAGATACGCAGTATTTT.